This is a list of T cell receptor beta chains from one sample in a study of blood T cell repertoires in COVID-19. Using immunoSEQ multiplex PCR, the repertoire was profiled, and TCRdb retains in-frame clones only, with some absent. This sample has under 250,000 clones, with roughly 88% found just once. The sample consisted of peripheral blood. Receptors originate from a man aged 45-65 years with COVID-19, enrolled during active disease. Both conserved end residues are part of each CDR3. The D gene is left open where the match is weak. For some rows the clone size is stated as once, few or many, or as a class when expanded; others skip it.

D gene | clone size | J gene | V gene | CDR3 protein | CDR3 DNA
- | - | TRBJ2-1 | TRBV30 | CARKTPGLLNEQFF | TGTGCCCGGAAAACCCCGGGACTTCTCAATGAGCAGTTCTTC
- | once | TRBJ2-4 | TRBV5-1 | CASSLSPRSQGVHIQYF | TGCGCCAGCAGCTTGTCCCCAAGGAGCCAGGGTGTACACATTCAGTACTTC
- | - | TRBJ1-2 | TRBV11-1 | CASSLDPLYGYTF | TGTGCCAGCAGCTTAGATCCACTCTATGGCTACACCTTC
- | - | TRBJ2-3 | TRBV11-2 | CASSLDPTDTQYF | TGTGCCAGCAGCTTAGATCCTACAGATACGCAGTATTTT
TRBD1 | - | TRBJ2-4 | TRBV15 | CATSRDRGKNIQYF | TGTGCCACCAGCAGGGACAGGGGTAAAAACATTCAGTACTTC
TRBD2 | - | TRBJ2-2 | TRBV30 | CAWAGTSFTGELFF | TGTGCCTGGGCCGGGACTAGCTTTACCGGGGAGCTGTTTTTT
- | - | TRBJ2-2 | TRBV3-1/TRBV3-2 | CASSQVAGPGELFF | TGTGCCAGCAGCCAAGTGGCAGGGCCCGGGGAGCTGTTTTTT
TRBD1 | - | TRBJ2-2 | TRBV9 | CASSVWDRSNTGELFF | TGTGCCAGCAGCGTCTGGGACAGGTCCAACACCGGGGAGCTGTTTTTT
TRBD1 | - | TRBJ2-3 | TRBV4-3 | CASSQDLTGGTDTQYF | TGCGCCAGCAGCCAAGATCTGACAGGGGGGACAGATACGCAGTATTTT
- | - | TRBJ2-1 | TRBV30 | CAWGGYGGFGPEQFF | TGTGCCTGGGGCGGGTACGGGGGTTTTGGTCCTGAGCAGTTCTTC
TRBD2 | - | TRBJ2-7 | TRBV27 | CASTPSAGGLYEQYF | TGTGCCAGCACTCCTAGCGCGGGAGGATTATACGAGCAGTACTTC
TRBD1 | - | TRBJ2-2 | TRBV2 | CASSKDRGDTGELFF | TGTGCCAGCAGTAAGGACAGGGGAGACACCGGGGAGCTGTTTTTT
- | - | TRBJ2-7 | TRBV6-2/TRBV6-3 | CASSYFGGTYEQYF | TGTGCCAGCAGTTACTTTGGCGGGACCTACGAGCAGTACTTC
TRBD2 | - | TRBJ2-5 | TRBV9 | CASSAGGGRRKITQETQYF | TGTGCCAGCAGCGCGGGAGGGGGGCGGCGAAAAATTACACAAGAGACCCAGTACTTC
TRBD2 | - | TRBJ2-5 | TRBV2 | CASSWTSSQETQYF | TGTGCCAGCAGCTGGACTAGCAGTCAAGAGACCCAGTACTTC
TRBD1 | few | TRBJ2-2 | TRBV18 | CASSPPAGGTGELFF | TGTGCCAGCTCACCACCTGCAGGGGGCACCGGGGAGCTGTTTTTT
- | - | TRBJ1-6 | TRBV4-3 | CASSQMRGYNSPLHF | TGCGCCAGCAGCCAAATGCGGGGGTATAATTCACCCCTCCACTTT
TRBD1 | - | TRBJ1-2 | TRBV30 | CAWSVQGSNYGYTF | TGTGCCTGGAGTGTACAGGGGAGCAACTATGGCTACACCTTC
- | - | TRBJ1-5 | TRBV7-2 | CASSLVGGDNQPQHF | TGTGCCAGCAGCTTAGTGGGAGGGGACAATCAGCCCCAGCATTTT
- | - | TRBJ2-1 | TRBV7-2 | CASSLTRSSYNEQFF | TGTGCCAGCAGCTTAACGCGGTCCTCCTACAATGAGCAGTTCTTC
- | once | TRBJ2-5 | TRBV7-9 | CASSLALSGNYETQYF | TGTGCCAGCAGCTTAGCATTATCCGGAAACTATGAGACCCAGTACTTC
- | - | TRBJ2-2 | TRBV7-2 | CASSPLQAINAGELFF | TGTGCCAGCAGCCCCCTACAGGCCATCAACGCCGGGGAGCTGTTTTTT
- | - | TRBJ2-5 | TRBV11-3 | CASSFNSETQYF | TGTGCCAGCAGCTTTAACTCGGAGACCCAGTACTTC
- | - | TRBJ1-3 | TRBV4-2 | CASSQGGEYSGNTIYF | TGTGCCAGCAGCCAAGGAGGAGAATACTCTGGAAACACCATATATTTT
TRBD1 | once | TRBJ1-5 | TRBV10-3 | CAIRGTGTGGNQPQHF | TGTGCCATCAGAGGAACAGGGACAGGGGGGAATCAGCCCCAGCATTTT
- | - | TRBJ2-3 | TRBV10-3 | CAISRQDSTDTQYF | TGTGCCATCTCTCGGCAGGATAGCACAGATACGCAGTATTTT
TRBD1 | - | TRBJ2-3 | TRBV15 | CASGTGTAVGDTQYF | TGTGCCTCGGGTACCGGGACAGCCGTTGGAGATACGCAGTATTTT
- | - | TRBJ2-7 | TRBV29-1 | CSAEREYEQYF | TGCAGCGCCGAGAGGGAGTACGAGCAGTACTTC
TRBD1 | - | TRBJ1-5 | TRBV2 | CASSEGGQGNQPQHF | TGTGCCAGCAGTGAGGGTGGACAGGGCAATCAGCCCCAGCATTTT
TRBD1 | many | TRBJ1-2 | TRBV5-4 | CASSGGQGGYGYTF | TGTGCCAGCAGCGGCGGACAGGGCGGCTATGGCTACACCTTC
- | - | TRBJ2-2 | TRBV6-4 | CASSVSGNTGELFF | TGTGCCAGCAGTGTATCCGGGAACACCGGGGAGCTGTTTTTT